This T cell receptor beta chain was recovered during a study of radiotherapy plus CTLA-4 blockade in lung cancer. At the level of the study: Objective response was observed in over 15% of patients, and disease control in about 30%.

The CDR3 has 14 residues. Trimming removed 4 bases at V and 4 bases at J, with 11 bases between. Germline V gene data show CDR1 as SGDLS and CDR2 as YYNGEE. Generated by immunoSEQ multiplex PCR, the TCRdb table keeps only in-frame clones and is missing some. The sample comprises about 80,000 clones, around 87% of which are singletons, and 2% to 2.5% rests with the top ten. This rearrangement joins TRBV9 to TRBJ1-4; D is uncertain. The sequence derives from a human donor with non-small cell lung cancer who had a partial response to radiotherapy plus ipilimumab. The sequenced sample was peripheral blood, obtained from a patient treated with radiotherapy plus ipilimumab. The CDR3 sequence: CASSIQAYNEKLFF. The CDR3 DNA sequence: TGTGCCAGCAGCATCCAGGCTTATAATGAAAAACTGTTTTTT.